This T cell receptor beta chain is drawn from a study of shared clonotypes between healthy human individuals. Study overall: Donor composition was a couple of women and three men, aged 18 to 49.

Whole-study results and caveats: In a few donors, around 5.5% of naive CD4 clonotypes appeared in common.

Deep was the level at which the assay was run. Measured with immunoSEQ multiplex PCR; TCRdb has only the in-frame clones, and not every one. This sample has some 1,600,000 clones, with under 99% found just once. Per germline, CDR1 SGHNT and CDR2 YYREEE (reference sequence). Unmatched junction bases numbered 7, after V lost 0 bases and J lost 10 bases. This CDR3 has 16 residues. Those who donated, Caucasian adults without exception, all lived in Nashville, Tennessee. Regarding this clone: What it recognizes is unknown.

This chain links TRBV5-4 with TRBJ2-1, with 13 bases that match TRBD2. The clonotype comes from a man aged 30 to 45 in good health. The sample consisted of naive CD4+ T cells sorted from blood. Subset in this sample: CD45RA+ positively selected. Here the CDR3 reads CASSLAGLAGVEEQFF. CDR3 nucleotides: TGTGCCAGCAGCTTGGCCGGACTAGCGGGAGTAGAAGAGCAGTTCTTC.